This T cell receptor beta chain was identified during a study of blood T cell repertoires in COVID-19. Produced via immunoSEQ multiplex PCR; TCRdb's table is partial and in-frame only. The data show around 210,000 clones, with less than 90% seen just once and 0.7% to 0.85% held by the top ten. Germline values: CDR1 KGHSH, CDR2 LQKENI. The V segment lost 8 bases and the J segment 6 bases; nucleotides outside the gene matches: 9. The CDR3 contains 13 residues. The sequence was collected from a woman between 70 and 85 years old with acute or convalescent COVID-19. The gene calls are TRBV18 and TRBJ2-7; 8 bases agree with TRBD1. The source material was peripheral blood. In DNA form, the CDR3 reads TGTGCCAGCGGATCGGACAGGGTAGGCGAGCAGTACTTC. Protein: CASGSDRVGEQYF.